A single sample is the source of the 5 T cell receptor beta chains below, sequenced in a study of cytomegalovirus exposure and HLA in healthy donors. It was with 60 Vbeta and 13 Jbeta primers that the PCR ran. Profiling relied on immunoSEQ multiplex PCR, and the TCRdb table lists in-frame clones only, not all of them. The table shows over 150,000 clones, with 80% to 90% occurring only once. The specimen was PBMCs. The receptors were sampled from a male donor in good health and CMV-seronegative.

V usage is TRBV7-9 and J usage is TRBJ2-7; 10 positions match TRBD1. The trim removed 1 base at V and 11 bases at J, leaving 11 bases unmatched. This CDR3 has 15 residues. In germline, CDR1 is SEHNR, CDR2 FQNEAQ (reference sequence). Written as DNA, the CDR3 is TGTGCCAGCAGCTTAGGCGCTGGGACAGGGGTGTGGGAGTACTTC. Translated, it gives CASSLGAGTGVWEYF.

The chain joins TRBV15 to TRBJ2-5; D may be TRBD1 (5 bases). V dropped 0 bases and J dropped 5 bases, with 13 bases sitting between them. This CDR3 contains 15 residues. From germline, CDR1 is LNHNV and CDR2 YYDKDF (reference sequence). The CDR3 loop reads CATSRDLGAEETQYF. CDR3 bases: TGTGCCACCAGCAGAGACCTAGGGGCGGAGGAGACCCAGTACTTC.

This sequence joins TRBV5-4 and TRBJ2-7; D is undetermined. The V gene's germline CDR1 is SGHNT and CDR2 YYREEE (reference sequence). The CDR3 loop spans 13 amino acids. V was trimmed by 0 bases and J by 6 bases, leaving 10 bases between them. The CDR3, as DNA: TGTGCCAGCAGCTTGGGCTATTCTGGCGAGCAGTACTTC. Amino acid sequence: CASSLGYSGEQYF. Based on the CDR3 plus reference TRBV5-4 and TRBJ2-7, the full variable domain is ETGVTQSPTHLIKTRGQQVTLRCSSQSGHNTVSWYQQALGQGPQFIFQYYREEENGRGNFPPRFSGLQFPNYSSELNVNALELDDSALYLCASSLGYSGEQYFGPGTRLTVT.

The chain has TRBV7-8 and TRBJ2-2; 10 nucleotides match TRBD1. The CDR3 loop spans 17 amino acids. With 7 bases clipped from V and 3 bases from J, the junction kept 11 bases outside the gene matches. Germline V CDR1 and CDR2: SGHVS, FQNEAQ. The DNA of the CDR3 is TGTGCCAGCACCTCCGGGGGACAGGGGTTTTACACCGGGGAGCTGTTTTTT. This gives the protein CASTSGGQGFYTGELFF.

The rearrangement links TRBV28 to TRBJ2-7; 8 positions agree with TRBD2. CDR3 size: 14 residues. Germline lookup yields CDR1 MDHEN and CDR2 SYDVKM. V shed 5 bases and J 3 bases; nucleotides not matched to a gene: 6. CDR3 sequence reads: CASSRPGGVYEQYF. Written as DNA, the CDR3 is TGTGCCAGCAGTCGACCCGGGGGGGTCTACGAGCAGTACTTC.